This record covers a single T cell receptor beta chain. Method: immunoSEQ multiplex PCR; TCRdb's copy keeps in-frame clones and lacks some. The repertoire holds 60,000 to 65,000 clones, with approximately 86% as singletons. The CDR3 sequence is 17 residues long. Per germline, CDR1 MNHEY and CDR2 SMNVEV (reference sequence). The trim removed 5 bases at V and 4 bases at J, leaving 11 bases unmatched. The data are from a study of technical replicates of blood from several donors. The chain couples TRBV27 to TRBJ1-2; 12 nucleotides line up with TRBD1. The TCR originated in a human donor in good health. Some clones in this sample may be carry-over from other donors' samples. The sample consisted of PBMCs. The CDR3 nucleotides read TGTGCCAGCAGTCCCTCCGGGACAGGGGGCATTTTCTATGGCTACACCTTC. This codes for CASSPSGTGGIFYGYTF.